This TCR beta chain was documented in a study of blood T cell repertoires in COVID-19. On the study more broadly: Sites in the United States, Italy and Spain provided acute and convalescent COVID-19 samples. Sample material is recorded as cDNA or gDNA derived from T cells, B-cell-depleted T cells, or PBMCs.

The participants were between about 18 and 90 years old and came from 24 US areas. Within 2 weeks of study entry, exposed participants had contacted a PCR-confirmed or clinician-diagnosed COVID-19 case. CDR3 length: 15 residues. Generated by immunoSEQ multiplex PCR, the TCRdb table keeps only in-frame clones and is missing some. The sample carries around 160,000 clones, roughly 84% recorded once. The source is a woman between 45 and 60 years old who had been exposed to COVID-19. Sequencing used PBMCs or T cells enriched from blood (not recorded which). The chain employs TRBV21-1 and TRBJ2-7; the table's D call, TRBD1, has no DNA check behind it. TRBV21-1 is a pseudogene segment. CDR3 DNA: TGTGCCAGCACCGAAGGGGGGACAGGGGGTGTCGAGCAGTACTTC. Protein product: CASTEGGTGGVEQYF.